Listed here is a single T cell receptor beta chain. What it recognizes is unknown. Unique molecular identifiers were in the cDNA, with template-switch universal primer binding. Each CDR3 protein is one row after TCRdb ran MiXCR on the 5' RACE reads. The data contain 400,000 to 550,000 distinct CDR3 sequences, roughly 26% of them singletons. The CDR3 sequence is 13 residues long. V trimming: 6 bases; J trimming: 8 bases; junction bases outside the gene matches: 7. Germline-derived CDR1 and CDR2 are DFQATT and SNEGSKA (reference sequence). The data were obtained in a study of identical twins. Study-level findings and limits: Conclusions were drawn cross-sectionally by statistical analysis, without following the same donors.

The same sample was also used in a study of T cells expressing NK-cell markers. That publication notes: In the group of eight sequenced donors, seven were HCMV-seropositive and one was seronegative. Specificity for HCMV among expanded NKG2C+ T cell clones was not established.

The sample consisted of CD4+ T cells sorted from blood. This sequence was found in a woman aged 18-35 years in good health. This chain uses TRBV20-1 with TRBJ2-1; 10 positions match TRBD2. The CDR3 bases are TGCAGTGCCCGCGGACTAGCGGTGCATGAGCAGTTCTTC. It codes for CSARGLAVHEQFF.